Reported below is one T cell receptor beta chain. These data come from a study of shared clonotypes between healthy human individuals. Naive CD8 cells lacked CD45RO and underwent positive selection for CCR7, leaving out terminally differentiated effector memory CD45RA+ cells. The CDR3 is made up of 14 amino acids. Germline V gene lookup returns CDR1 LGHNA and CDR2 YNFKEQ. Trimming cost V 1 base and J 5 bases, with 9 bases left between them. The method was immunoSEQ multiplex PCR; TCRdb's version includes in-frame clones alone and lacks a portion of them. The sample includes hundreds of thousands of clones, 90% to 95% of them seen just once.

Source material: naive CD8+ T cells sorted from blood. This chain links TRBV4-2 with TRBJ2-1; no clear D gene. The receptor's source is a man younger than 45 in good health. CDR3 residues: CASSQGYGDNEQFF. CDR3 nucleotide sequence: TGTGCCAGCAGCCAAGGTTATGGTGACAATGAGCAGTTCTTC.